This T cell receptor (beta chain) comes out of a study of blood T cell repertoires in COVID-19. Study as a whole: Whether acute or convalescent, the COVID-19 samples came from the United States, Italy and Spain. In each case, the material was cDNA or gDNA derived from T cells, B-cell-depleted T cells, or PBMCs.

V was shortened by 3 bases and J by 4 bases, with 12 bases between the two germline ends. CDR1 KGHDR and CDR2 SFDVKD come from the germline V gene. The CDR3 totals 15 residues. The authors' processing: Reference gene primer amplification gave nucleated cell count estimates. The method was immunoSEQ multiplex PCR; TCRdb's version includes in-frame clones alone and lacks a portion of them. That table is the source of V, J and clone size, and D and trimming were worked out from the DNA. The table records some 69,000 clones, roughly nine tenths of them present only once. The receptor's source is a woman in her fifties or sixties with active COVID-19. Sequences were obtained from peripheral blood. The chain is built from TRBV24-1 and TRBJ1-3; the D is unclear. As DNA, the CDR3 is TGTGCCACCAGTGATACCCCCCAGAAAGGAAACACCATATATTTT. Encoded protein: CATSDTPQKGNTIYF.